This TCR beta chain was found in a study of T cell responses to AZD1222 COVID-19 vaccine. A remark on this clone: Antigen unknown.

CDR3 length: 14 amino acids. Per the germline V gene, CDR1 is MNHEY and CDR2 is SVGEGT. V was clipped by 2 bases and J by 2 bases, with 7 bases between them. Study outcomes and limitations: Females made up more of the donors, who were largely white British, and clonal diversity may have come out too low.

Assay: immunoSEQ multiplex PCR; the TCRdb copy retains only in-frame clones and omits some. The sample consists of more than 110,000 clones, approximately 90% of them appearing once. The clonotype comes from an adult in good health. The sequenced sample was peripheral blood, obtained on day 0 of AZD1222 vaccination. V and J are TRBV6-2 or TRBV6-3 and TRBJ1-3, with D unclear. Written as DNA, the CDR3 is TGTGCCAGCAGTTACGCGAGTCCTGGAAACACCATATATTTT. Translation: CASSYASPGNTIYF.